This entry features one TCR beta chain sequence. The target antigen is unknown. The sample comes from a study of PD-1 blockade in classical Hodgkin lymphoma. Notes on the study in general: Exclusion was the outcome for patients who began nivolumab under 1 year after ASCT. Compared with baseline, CD4+ but not CD8+ TCR diversity had risen significantly by C4D1. Still unresolved is the cause of the repertoire differences, which may be disease activity or prior therapy.

Produced via immunoSEQ multiplex PCR; TCRdb's table is partial and in-frame only. The data show 9,500 to 13,000 clones, roughly 79% seen once. Patients all relapsed after autologous stem cell transplantation, and there was variation in brentuximab vedotin exposure. The source is a human donor with classical Hodgkin lymphoma. The source was peripheral blood mononuclear cells (PBMCs), collected before the second cycle of nivolumab.

The CDR3 DNA reads TGTGCCTGGAGTGTATTGGGCCCTAAGCGGTCTAGCACAGATACGCAGTATTTT. The encoded protein is CAWSVLGPKRSSTDTQYF. V and J are TRBV30 and TRBJ2-3, with D possibly TRBD2 on 5 matching bases. The V end lost 0 bases, the J end lost 0 bases, and 19 bases lay between the germline ends. Germline loops: CDR1 GTSNPN, CDR2 SVGIG (reference sequence). The CDR3 runs to 18 residues.